This T cell receptor beta chain was sequenced during a study of T cells in Graves' hyperthyroidism and ophthalmopathy. Only a few counts were recorded for this clonotype. Its antigen is unknown. Deletions cut 6 bases from V and 4 bases from J, with 15 bases between. This CDR3 has 14 amino acids. Germline V lookup: CDR1 MDHEN, CDR2 SYDVKM. Regarding the study as a whole: Ophthalmopathy could be told apart from stable hyperthyroidism with a 13 V-J model.

Researchers amplified the TCR beta CDR3 regions from RNA transcripts. TCR CDR3 underwent first-round RT-PCR with the HTBI primer set. TCRdb independently ran MiXCR on the multiplex PCR reads; one entry per CDR3 protein. This sample has approximately 510,000 distinct CDR3 sequences, with less than 25% found just once. Diagnostic assessment was based on clinical symptoms, serum thyroxine and TRAb, thyroid ultrasound and orbital computed tomography. This TCR derives from a young man with Graves' hyperthyroidism. The sequencing sample was made of blood. V usage is TRBV28 and J usage is TRBJ1-1, with D perhaps matching TRBD1 (6 bases). CDR3 sequence: CASSRQARRTEAFF. The CDR3 region has the DNA TGTGCCAGCAGCAGACAGGCTCGGCGCACTGAAGCTTTCTTT. The entire variable domain, with the rest obtained from reference TRBV28 and TRBJ1-1, is as follows: DVKVTQSSRYLVKRTGEKVFLECVQDMDHENMFWYRQDPGLGLRLIYFSYDVKMKEKGDIPEGYSVSREKKERFSLILESASTNQTSMYLCASSRQARRTEAFFGQGTRLTVV.